A selection of T cell receptor beta chains follows, all from one sample in a study of PD-L1 blockade in urothelial cancer. Some clones are missing from TCRdb's copy, which holds only in-frame ones; the method was immunoSEQ multiplex PCR. Of tens of thousands of clones in the sample, more than 80% are singletons; the top ten hold 1.6%. The specimen comprised PBMCs, sampled around atezolizumab (anti-PD-L1) treatment. The receptors originated from a man between 65 and 85 years old with urothelial cancer. Each CDR3 is given with its conserved first and last residue. The D gene is left open where the match is weak. Where a row states a size, it is once, few, many or the class of an expanded clone; other rows omit it.

V	size	J	D	DNA	CDR3
TRBV6-1	NA	TRBJ2-7	NA	TGTGCCAGCAGCGAGGGCTACTCCTACGAGCAGTACTTC	CASSEGYSYEQYF
TRBV28	NA	TRBJ1-5	NA	TGTGCCAGCAGTTCTCACGGCGGCGGCAATCAGCCCCAGCATTTT	CASSSHGGGNQPQHF
TRBV5-4	NA	TRBJ2-7	NA	TGTGCCAGCAGCTCCGACAGGCGGATTATGGGGGAGCAGTACTTC	CASSSDRRIMGEQYF
TRBV6-1	NA	TRBJ2-7	NA	TGTGCCAGCAGTCAACGACAGACCTACGAGCAGTACTTC	CASSQRQTYEQYF
TRBV7-6	NA	TRBJ1-2	TRBD1	TGTGCCAGCAGCTTAGCAGCCCCCGGGACAGTGACAAACTATGGCTACACCTTC	CASSLAAPGTVTNYGYTF
TRBV9	NA	TRBJ2-7	TRBD2	TGTGCCAGCAGCGTACAACCGGGACTAGCGGGAATATACGAGCAGTACTTC	CASSVQPGLAGIYEQYF
TRBV6-5	NA	TRBJ1-2	NA	TGTGCCAGCAAAAGGGGGTCGTTTGAATCCTGGGGCTACACCTTC	CASKRGSFESWGYTF
TRBV9	NA	TRBJ2-7	NA	TGTGCCAGCAGCGTAGCTTTAAGCGAATCCTACGAGCAGTACTTC	CASSVALSESYEQYF
TRBV15	NA	TRBJ1-2	NA	TGTGCCACCAGCAGAGGCTGGGCCAGCCCTAACTATGGCTACACCTTC	CATSRGWASPNYGYTF
TRBV5-1	NA	TRBJ1-1	TRBD1	TGCGCCAGCAGCTCACCGACAGGGTTGGTGAACACTGAAGCTTTCTTT	CASSSPTGLVNTEAFF
TRBV9	NA	TRBJ2-1	TRBD2	TGTGCCAGCAGCGTAGGACTAGCGGCCTACAATGAGCAGTTCTTC	CASSVGLAAYNEQFF
TRBV5-4	NA	TRBJ2-3	TRBD2	TGTGCCAGCAGCCCAGGAAGCGGGGTCACAGATACGCAGTATTTT	CASSPGSGVTDTQYF
TRBV7-9	NA	TRBJ2-1	NA	TGTGCCAGCAGCTTAGGGGGGGTAAAATTGAATGAGCAGTTCTTC	CASSLGGVKLNEQFF
TRBV7-6	NA	TRBJ1-2	NA	TGTGCCAGCAGCGCAGACGTCGGGGACTATGGCTACACCTTC	CASSADVGDYGYTF
TRBV7-3	NA	TRBJ2-3	TRBD2	TGTGCCAGCAGCTTATCCTCGAACCGGGACTACAAATTCACAGATACGCAGTATTTT	CASSLSSNRDYKFTDTQYF
TRBV20-1	NA	TRBJ1-2	NA	TGCAGTGCCTCGGGGATTTGGGGCTACACCTTC	CSASGIWGYTF
TRBV5-4	NA	TRBJ1-2	TRBD1	TGTGCCAGCAGCAAAGGGGGCCCAAGTTCACCCGGGGGCTACACCTTC	CASSKGGPSSPGGYTF
TRBV4-1	NA	TRBJ2-2	TRBD2	TGCGCCAGCAGCCAAGATCAGCGGGAGTCCCCCGGGGAGCTGTTTTTT	CASSQDQRESPGELFF
TRBV28	NA	TRBJ2-1	NA	TGTGCCAGCAGCCCGAGGGCTGAGCAGTTCTTC	CASSPRAEQFF
TRBV5-6	many	TRBJ1-1	NA	TGTGCCAGCAGCTTCAAACAGGGTTTTAACACTGAAGCTTTCTTT	CASSFKQGFNTEAFF
TRBV19	NA	TRBJ2-5	NA	TGTGCCAGTAGTAGCCGGGGACTTCAAGGTGTAAAGACCCAGTACTTC	CASSSRGLQGVKTQYF
TRBV5-4	NA	TRBJ2-3	TRBD2	TGTGCCAGCACCCGGGGGGGACGTAACACAGATACGCAGTATTTT	CASTRGGRNTDTQYF
TRBV10-3	NA	TRBJ2-7	TRBD1	TGTGCCATCAGTCCCGGGACAGGGGGCGAGCAGTACTTC	CAISPGTGGEQYF
TRBV5-5	NA	TRBJ2-7	TRBD2	TGTGCCAGCAGCTTGGGACTAGCGGGTGGGGCCTACGAGCAGTACTTC	CASSLGLAGGAYEQYF
TRBV19	NA	TRBJ2-5	TRBD1	TGTGCCAGTAGTATGACAGGGTTGGAGACCCAGTACTTC	CASSMTGLETQYF
TRBV6-5	NA	TRBJ2-1	TRBD2	TGTGCCAGCAGTTACTCGACTAGCGGATACAATGAGCAGTTCTTC	CASSYSTSGYNEQFF
TRBV30	NA	TRBJ1-2	TRBD1	TGTGCCTGGGCTAGGACAGGGGCCTATGGCTACACCTTC	CAWARTGAYGYTF
TRBV27	NA	TRBJ2-7	NA	TGTGCCAGCAGTGCGAAAGGACAGTACACGGACTCCTACGAGCAGTACTTC	CASSAKGQYTDSYEQYF
TRBV29-1	once	TRBJ1-2	NA	TGCAGCGTTGAGGAGGGAGGGGATGGCTACACCTTC	CSVEEGGDGYTF
TRBV5-1	NA	TRBJ2-7	NA	TGCGCCAGCAGCTCAGACAGCGAGTCCTACGAGCAGTACTTC	CASSSDSESYEQYF
TRBV7-2	NA	TRBJ1-1	TRBD1	TGTGCCAGCAGCTTAGCGCAAGGGGGCGGCACTGAAGCTTTCTTT	CASSLAQGGGTEAFF
TRBV28	NA	TRBJ1-4	TRBD1	TGTGCCAGCAGCTCCACAGGGGGCACGACTAATGAAAAACTGTTTTTT	CASSSTGGTTNEKLFF
TRBV28	few	TRBJ2-1	TRBD2	TGTGCCAGCAGTTTTGTAGAAGCGGGAGGGTACAATGAGCAGTTCTTC	CASSFVEAGGYNEQFF
TRBV5-4	once	TRBJ2-7	NA	TGTGCCAGCAGCTTGAGTACAGGATCCTCCTACGAGCAGTACTTC	CASSLSTGSSYEQYF
TRBV18	NA	TRBJ2-7	NA	TGTGCCAGCTCACCGGGGAGCTACGAGCAGTACTTC	CASSPGSYEQYF
TRBV2	NA	TRBJ2-7	NA	TGTGCCAGCACTTTTCCAGGGGTCCACGAGCAGTACTTC	CASTFPGVHEQYF
TRBV27	NA	TRBJ2-5	NA	TGTGCCAGCAGTTTATCTAAGGACAGCCGAACTCCGGAGACCCAGTACTTC	CASSLSKDSRTPETQYF